This entry describes one T cell receptor (beta chain). RNA extraction and reverse transcription yielded cDNA as sequencing template. Using immunoSEQ multiplex PCR, the repertoire was profiled, and TCRdb retains in-frame clones only, with some absent. The top ten hold about an eighth of the sample, which has fewer than 200,000 clones, about 66% seen once. This specimen comes from a study of CD8+ T cells in alopecia areata. The starting material was CD8+ T cells sorted from blood, obtained at week 0. The sequence was obtained from a human donor with alopecia areata.

In DNA form, the CDR3 reads TGCGCCAGCAGCCAAGATTCAACCTACGAGCAGTACTTC. Amino acids: CASSQDSTYEQYF. The chain links TRBV4-1 to TRBJ2-7; D is undetermined. Trimming cost V 0 bases and J 2 bases, with 5 bases left between them. Germline V gives CDR1 MGHRA, CDR2 YSYEKL. The CDR3 is 13 amino acids.